These 32 T cell receptor beta chains share one sample of origin, sequenced in a study of T-cell memory formation after mild COVID-19 (dated by TCRdb to the early 2020s). The protocol used for the library was 5' RACE. The run used an Illumina NovaSeq 6000. In TCRdb, the public reads were trimmed at Q25 with fastp and aligned with MiXCR, with productive beta chains retained. Rows with a matching CDR3 protein are joined into one entry that keeps the most common DNA and genes. A total of about 420,000 distinct CDR3 sequences appear in this sample, about a quarter of them only once. Clones ranked in the top ten supply approximately 14% of the sample. The sample was PBMCs or a T cell subset sorted from them (not recorded which). All receptors derive from an adult woman who had mild COVID-19 (a few samples of this study predate the infection). The sample titles of this study are shuffled in the database, so cell type and time point are left out; the donor was told from shared clones.

This clonotype was observed a few times. This chain uses TRBV2 with TRBJ1-1; D may be TRBD1 (6 bases). Trimming removed 6 bases from V and 8 bases from J, with 25 bases in between. The V gene's germline CDR1 is SNHLY and CDR2 FYNNEI. This CDR3 is 16 amino acids long. The DNA for the CDR3 is TGTGCCAGCAGAGATTGGGGGCAGGGCACCCAGAGGGAAGCTTTCTTT. This encodes CASRDWGQGTQREAFF.

This chain connects TRBV24-1 to TRBJ1-4, with 10 positions matching TRBD1. V lost 4 bases to trimming and J lost 5 bases; unmatched junction nucleotides: 3. The CDR3 is 15 amino acids. Germline CDR1 KGHDR, CDR2 SFDVKD. CDR3 in amino acids: CATSEPGQGNEKLFF. The CDR3 nucleotides are TGTGCCACCAGTGAGCCGGGACAGGGGAATGAAAAACTGTTTTTT.

A few counts support this clonotype. The gene calls are TRBV5-4 and TRBJ2-2; D might be TRBD1 (5 bases). Germline V CDR1 and CDR2: SGHNT, YYREEE (reference sequence). V was trimmed by 4 bases and J by 4 bases, leaving 11 bases between them. The CDR3 runs 14 residues. CDR3 nucleotide sequence: TGTGCCAGCAGCCGCCCTGGGGCCACCGGGGAGCTGTTTTTT. Protein product: CASSRPGATGELFF.

The chain joins TRBV7-9 to TRBJ2-7; 8 bases are a match to TRBD1. V dropped 1 base and J dropped 6; count of bases not matched to a gene: 8. Germline V gene data show CDR1 as SEHNR and CDR2 as FQNEAQ (reference sequence). The CDR3 sequence is 15 residues long. The CDR3 DNA reads TGTGCCAGCAGCTTAGTATGGGACAGGCTGGGCGAGCAGTACTTC. This sequence encodes CASSLVWDRLGEQYF.

This chain links TRBV4-2 with TRBJ2-7; D tentatively reads TRBD1 or TRBD2 (5 bases each). V gave up 0 bases and J gave up 0 bases, with 9 bases separating them. The CDR3 consists of 15 residues. CDR1 and CDR2 from the germline V gene are LGHNA and YNFKEQ. The CDR3: CASSQDLGDSYEQYF. CDR3 nucleotides: TGTGCCAGCAGCCAAGATTTGGGGGACTCCTACGAGCAGTACTTC.

This chain joins TRBV7-8 and TRBJ2-6; 9 bases line up with TRBD1. Germline CDR1 is SGHVS and CDR2 is FQNEAQ. The trim removed 5 bases at V and 0 bases at J, leaving 8 bases unmatched. The CDR3 runs 18 residues. CDR3 amino acids: CASSPGRDRVSGANVLTF. CDR3 nucleotide sequence: TGTGCCAGCAGCCCTGGCCGGGACAGGGTCTCTGGGGCCAACGTCCTGACTTTC.

The V and J genes are TRBV15 and TRBJ2-5; 7 bases line up with TRBD2. This CDR3 spans 13 amino acids. The ends lost 9 bases at V and 5 bases at J; junction bases unmatched: 9. Looked up from germline, CDR1 is LNHNV and CDR2 is YYDKDF (reference sequence). The chain's CDR3 is CATTVPGGETQYF. In nucleotides, the CDR3 is TGTGCCACTACCGTTCCCGGGGGGGAGACCCAGTACTTC.

The genes are TRBV12-3 or TRBV12-4 and TRBJ2-1, with 11 bases aligning to TRBD1. V was clipped by 4 bases and J by 7 bases; unmatched bases: 12. The CDR3 runs to 17 residues. CDR3 loop: CASSYRTGGFWGNEQFF. In nucleotides, the CDR3 is TGTGCCAGCAGTTACCGGACAGGGGGCTTTTGGGGGAATGAGCAGTTCTTC.

This clonotype was seen a handful of times. This chain uses TRBV10-3 with TRBJ2-7; 10 nucleotides agree with TRBD2. Germline values: CDR1 ENHRY, CDR2 SYGVKD. The CDR3 runs 15 residues. Trimming removed 4 bases from V and 3 bases from J; junction bases left unmatched: 6. CDR3 residues: CAISVASGGLYEQYF. DNA for the CDR3: TGTGCCATCAGTGTGGCTAGCGGGGGACTCTACGAGCAGTACTTC.

This clonotype was counted between two and nine times. This chain joins TRBV5-1 and TRBJ2-3; D not resolved. Trimming took 0 bases from V and 4 from J, leaving 6 bases between them. The CDR3 is 13 amino acids. CDR1 is SGHRS, CDR2 YFSETQ, per germline. The CDR3 loop is CASSLVAPDTQYF. The DNA of the CDR3 is TGCGCCAGCAGCTTGGTGGCTCCAGATACGCAGTATTTT.

This sequence joins TRBV12-3 or TRBV12-4 and TRBJ2-3, with unresolved D. Trimming cost V 6 bases and J 2 bases, with 12 bases left between them. The CDR3 spans 14 residues. The CDR3 DNA sequence: TGTGCCAGCAGCCTACTACGGAACACAGATACGCAGTATTTT. This codes for CASSLLRNTDTQYF.

The chain employs TRBV4-1 and TRBJ1-2; D gene unclear. Germline V gene sequence: CDR1 MGHRA, CDR2 YSYEKL. The CDR3 is 15 residues long. Deletions cut 1 base from V and 0 bases from J, with 9 bases between. CDR3 residues: CASSQADGSNYGYTF. In DNA, the CDR3 is TGCGCCAGCAGCCAAGCGGACGGCTCTAACTATGGCTACACCTTC.

V gene TRBV12-3 or TRBV12-4 combines with J gene TRBJ1-2; 7 bases agree with TRBD1. The CDR3 has 14 amino acids. Unmatched junction bases numbered 9, after V lost 5 bases and J lost 6 bases. CDR3 DNA: TGTGCCAGCAGTCCCCGGGACAGTACTCATGGCTACACCTTC. Its translation: CASSPRDSTHGYTF.

This chain links TRBV11-3 with TRBJ1-2, with 9 bases matching TRBD1. Per germline, CDR1 SGHNT and CDR2 YENEEA. The CDR3 covers 17 residues. Trimming took 4 bases from V and 5 from J; bases not matched to a gene: 14. CDR3 residues: CASSSSLTGGLGYGYTF. In DNA form, the CDR3 reads TGTGCCAGCAGCTCGTCCCTCACAGGGGGCCTAGGTTATGGCTACACCTTC.

This chain joins TRBV9 and TRBJ1-2; D is possibly TRBD1 (5 bases). Trimming pared 0 bases from V and 4 bases from J, leaving 13 bases between. Germline lookup yields CDR1 SGDLS and CDR2 YYNGEE. The CDR3 is 15 amino acids. The CDR3 DNA sequence: TGTGCCAGCAGCGTAGATTGGGGGGGAACCTATGGCTACACCTTC. This translates into CASSVDWGGTYGYTF.

V gene TRBV29-1 combines with J gene TRBJ1-2; tentatively, D is TRBD1 (5 bases). The CDR3 sequence is 13 residues long. Germline values: CDR1 SQVTM, CDR2 ANQGSEA. V gave up 6 bases and J gave up 7 bases, with 18 bases separating them. The CDR3 sequence is CSVGTYERVGYTF. DNA of the CDR3: TGCAGCGTAGGGACCTACGAGCGAGTTGGCTACACCTTC.

Only a few counts were recorded for this clonotype. In DNA, the CDR3 is TGTGCCACCAGTGATTTGCGTGGAAACACCATATATTTT. It encodes CATSDLRGNTIYF. The chain has TRBV24-1 and TRBJ1-3; D remains unclear. This CDR3 contains 13 residues. Germline CDR1 and CDR2: KGHDR and SFDVKD. Trimming removed 0 bases at V and 3 bases at J, with 2 bases between.

The J gene is TRBJ2-5, the V gene TRBV7-2; tentative D call: TRBD1 (6 bases). With 6 bases removed from V and 2 bases from J, the gap between germline ends came to 13 bases. Germline V gives CDR1 SGHTA, CDR2 FQGNSA. This CDR3 has 14 residues. The CDR3 loop is CASRRGRGQETQYF. CDR3 bases: TGTGCCAGCAGGAGGGGCAGGGGTCAAGAGACCCAGTACTTC.

This clonotype was picked up a small number of times. The CDR3 coding sequence is TGTGCCAGCAGTTTGTGGGGGGCCAACGAGCAGTACTTC. Translation gives CASSLWGANEQYF. The gene calls are TRBV12-3 or TRBV12-4 and TRBJ2-7; D may be TRBD1 or TRBD2 (6 bases each). Deletions cut 3 bases from V and 5 bases from J, with 11 bases between. The CDR3 sequence is 13 residues long.

The chain links TRBV6-2 or TRBV6-3 to TRBJ2-5; D is undetermined. The CDR3 sequence is 14 residues long. CDR1 and CDR2 (germline): MNHEY, SVGEGT. Trimming took off 0 bases at V and 6 bases at J, with 11 bases between the two ends. The CDR3 DNA sequence: TGTGCCAGCAGTTACTCGAGGACCAGTAAGACCCAGTACTTC. This sequence encodes CASSYSRTSKTQYF.

This chain links TRBV7-9 with TRBJ2-5; maybe TRBD1 (7 bases). Trimming took 1 base from V and 5 from J, leaving 17 bases between them. There are 16 residues in the CDR3. Looked up from germline, CDR1 is SEHNR and CDR2 is FQNEAQ (reference sequence). The CDR3 loop reads CASSLVWRGRMETQYF. CDR3 in DNA: TGTGCCAGCAGCTTAGTTTGGAGGGGGCGCATGGAGACCCAGTACTTC.

This rearrangement joins TRBV27 to TRBJ2-1; TRBD2 matches at 7 bases. Trimming at V came to 7 bases and at J to 8 bases, leaving 11 bases not matched to a gene. The CDR3 is 14 amino acids. CDR1 MNHEY and CDR2 SMNVEV come from the germline V gene (reference sequence). CDR3 nucleotides: TGTGCCAGCACCCACGGACTAGACTCCTATGAGCAGTTCTTC. It encodes CASTHGLDSYEQFF.

The rearrangement uses TRBV12-3 or TRBV12-4 and TRBJ2-3; 7 bases align to TRBD1. V was clipped by 5 bases and J by 0 bases; unmatched bases: 8. The CDR3 is made up of 16 amino acids. The CDR3 DNA is TGTGCCAGCAGTCTGGCAGGGGGAGTAAGCACAGATACGCAGTATTTT. Encoded protein: CASSLAGGVSTDTQYF.

This clonotype was seen a handful of times. The CDR3 region is CASTRTANTEAFF. The CDR3 nucleotides read TGTGCCTCCACCAGGACAGCGAACACTGAAGCTTTCTTT. The chain combines TRBV19 with TRBJ1-1; possibly TRBD1 for D (6 bases). This CDR3 has 13 residues. The germline V gene encodes CDR1 LNHDA and CDR2 SQIVND (reference sequence). Trimming cost V 11 bases and J 1 base, with 14 bases left between them.

This clonotype was seen a handful of times. The CDR3 region is CASSQEARGASNQPQHF. The CDR3, as DNA: TGTGCCAGCAGCCAAGAGGCACGAGGGGCGAGCAATCAGCCCCAGCATTTT. V usage is TRBV3-1 and J usage is TRBJ1-5; perhaps TRBD1 as D (5 bases). V lost 0 bases and J lost 1, with 13 bases in between. The CDR3 consists of 17 residues. Germline values: CDR1 LGHDT, CDR2 YNNKEL (reference sequence).

This clonotype appeared many times. The chain employs TRBV28 and TRBJ1-3; the D is unclear. Germline-derived CDR1 and CDR2 are MDHEN and SYDVKM. The V gene lost 3 bases and the J gene lost 0 bases, with 12 bases spanning the gap. The CDR3 spans 16 residues. CDR3 residues: CASSFDPASSGNTIYF. CDR3 DNA: TGTGCCAGCAGTTTTGACCCGGCGAGCTCTGGAAACACCATATATTTT. The full variable domain, completed using reference TRBV28 and TRBJ1-3, is DVKVTQSSRYLVKRTGEKVFLECVQDMDHENMFWYRQDPGLGLRLIYFSYDVKMKEKGDIPEGYSVSREKKERFSLILESASTNQTSMYLCASSFDPASSGNTIYFGEGSWLTVV.

A remark on this clonotype: One end of the junction is discordant with germline, which a read error may explain. The chain links TRBV5-1 to TRBJ1-1; D is uncertain. CDR1 is SGHRS and CDR2 is YFSETQ in the germline V gene. This CDR3 comprises 13 residues. The CDR3 DNA follows: TGTGCCAGCAGTTTAGAGGGTTCGACTGAAGCTTTCTTT. This encodes CASSLEGSTEAFF.

CDR3 region: CASSPPQGFGYTF. CDR3 in DNA: TGTGCCAGCTCACCACCGCAGGGGTTCGGCTACACCTTC. The chain combines TRBV18 with TRBJ1-2; D is perhaps TRBD1 (6 bases). The CDR3 spans 13 residues. V lost 0 bases to trimming and J lost 8 bases, with 10 bases between them. Germline assignment: CDR1 KGHSH and CDR2 LQKENI.

The chain carries TRBV20-1 and TRBJ2-3, with unresolved D. CDR1 is DFQATT and CDR2 is SNEGSKA in the germline V gene (reference sequence). CDR3 length: 15 residues. V was trimmed by 6 bases and J by 2 bases, leaving 18 bases between them. In nucleotides, the CDR3 is TGCAGTGCCCCCTTAACAAACCCTTCCACAGATACGCAGTATTTT. Its protein is CSAPLTNPSTDTQYF.

In this sample, this clonotype turned up a few times. This chain connects TRBV4-2 to TRBJ2-2; 8 bases fit TRBD1. CDR1 and CDR2 from the germline V gene are LGHNA and YNFKEQ. The CDR3 consists of 16 residues. The V gene end was trimmed by 1 base and the J gene end by 3 bases; junction bases not matched to a gene: 4. The CDR3: CASSQGQGADTGELFF. CDR3 nucleotide sequence: TGTGCCAGCAGCCAAGGGCAGGGGGCCGACACCGGGGAGCTGTTTTTT.

The table lists this clonotype with a few counts. The rearrangement uses TRBV5-1 and TRBJ2-1; 12 bases agree with TRBD1. CDR3 length: 15 residues. The V gene end was trimmed by 4 bases and the J gene end by 8 bases; junction bases not matched to a gene: 7. Germline loops: CDR1 SGHRS, CDR2 YFSETQ. The CDR3 is CASSPGTGGGDEQFF. As DNA, the CDR3 is TGCGCCAGCAGCCCAGGGACAGGGGGCGGCGATGAGCAGTTCTTC. The full variable domain, in which reference TRBV5-1 and TRBJ2-1 provide the parts outside the CDR3, is KAGVTQTPRYLIKTRGQQVTLSCSPISGHRSVSWYQQTPGQGLQFLFEYFSETQRNKGNFPGRFSGRQFSNSRSEMNVSTLELGDSALYLCASSPGTGGGDEQFFGPGTRLTVL.

This sequence joins TRBV7-3 and TRBJ1-1, with TRBD1 identical over 7 bases. The CDR3 loop spans 17 amino acids. J gave up 4 bases and V 2 bases, and 13 bases lay outside the gene matches. CDR1 SGHTA and CDR2 FQGTGA come from the germline V gene. CDR3 loop: CASSLLGGGWDSTEAFF. CDR3 DNA sequence: TGTGCCAGCAGCTTACTGGGAGGCGGGTGGGACAGCACTGAAGCTTTCTTT. Supplemented by reference TRBV7-3 and TRBJ1-1, the full variable domain reads GAGVSQTPSNKVTEKGKYVELRCDPISGHTALYWYRQSLGQGPEFLIYFQGTGAADDSGLPNDRFFAVRPEGSVSTLKIQRTERGDSAVYLCASSLLGGGWDSTEAFFGQGTRLTVV.